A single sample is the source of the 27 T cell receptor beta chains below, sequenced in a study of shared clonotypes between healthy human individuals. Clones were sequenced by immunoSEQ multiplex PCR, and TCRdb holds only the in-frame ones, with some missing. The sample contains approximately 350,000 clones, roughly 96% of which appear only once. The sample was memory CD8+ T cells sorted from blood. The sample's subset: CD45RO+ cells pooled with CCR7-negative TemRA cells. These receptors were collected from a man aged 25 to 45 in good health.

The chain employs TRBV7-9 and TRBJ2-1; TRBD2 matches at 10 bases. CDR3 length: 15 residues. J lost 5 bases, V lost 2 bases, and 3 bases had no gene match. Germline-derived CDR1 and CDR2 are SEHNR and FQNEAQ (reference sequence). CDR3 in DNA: TGTGCCAGCAGCTTAATTACTAGCGGGGACAATGAGCAGTTCTTC. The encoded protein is CASSLITSGDNEQFF.

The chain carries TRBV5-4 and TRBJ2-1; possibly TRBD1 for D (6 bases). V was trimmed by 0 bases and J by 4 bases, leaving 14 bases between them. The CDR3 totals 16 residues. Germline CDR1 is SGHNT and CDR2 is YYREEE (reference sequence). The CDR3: CASSLGGLKAYNEQFF. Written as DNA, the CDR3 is TGTGCCAGCAGCTTGGGGGGGCTCAAAGCATACAATGAGCAGTTCTTC.

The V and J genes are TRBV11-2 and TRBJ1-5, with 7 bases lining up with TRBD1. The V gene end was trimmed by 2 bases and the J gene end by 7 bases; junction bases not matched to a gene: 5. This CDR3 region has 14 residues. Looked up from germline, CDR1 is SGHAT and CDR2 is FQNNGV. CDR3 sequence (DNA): TGTGCCAGCAGCTTAAGAGGGGGCGGCCAGCCCCAGCATTTT. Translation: CASSLRGGGQPQHF.

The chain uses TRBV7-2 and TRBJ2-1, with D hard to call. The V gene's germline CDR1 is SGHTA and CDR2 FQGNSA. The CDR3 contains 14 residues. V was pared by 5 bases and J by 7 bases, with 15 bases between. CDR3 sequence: CASSPNPFPNEQFF. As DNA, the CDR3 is TGTGCCAGCAGCCCCAACCCCTTTCCAAATGAGCAGTTCTTC.

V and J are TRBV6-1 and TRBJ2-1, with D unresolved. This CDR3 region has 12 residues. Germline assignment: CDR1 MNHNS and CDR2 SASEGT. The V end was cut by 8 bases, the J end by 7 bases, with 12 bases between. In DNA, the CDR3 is TGTGCCAGCGTCACACACGCAAATGAGCAGTTCTTC. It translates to CASVTHANEQFF.

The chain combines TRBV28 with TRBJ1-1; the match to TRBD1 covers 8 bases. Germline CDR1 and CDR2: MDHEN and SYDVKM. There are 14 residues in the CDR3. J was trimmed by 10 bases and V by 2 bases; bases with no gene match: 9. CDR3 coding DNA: TGTGCCAGCAGTTTACCGGGGCAGGGGGCTGGAGCTTTCTTT. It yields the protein CASSLPGQGAGAFF.

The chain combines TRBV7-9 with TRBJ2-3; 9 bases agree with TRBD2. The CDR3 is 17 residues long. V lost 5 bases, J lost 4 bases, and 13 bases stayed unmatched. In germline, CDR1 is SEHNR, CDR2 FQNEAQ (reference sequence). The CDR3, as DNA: TGTGCCAGCAGCCCCCGGGGTAGCGGGAGTGGGGCAGATACGCAGTATTTT. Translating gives CASSPRGSGSGADTQYF.

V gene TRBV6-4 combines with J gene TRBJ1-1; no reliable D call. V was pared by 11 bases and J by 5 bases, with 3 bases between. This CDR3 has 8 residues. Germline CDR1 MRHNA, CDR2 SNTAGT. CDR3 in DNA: TGTGCCGTAACTGAAGCTTTCTTT. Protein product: CAVTEAFF.

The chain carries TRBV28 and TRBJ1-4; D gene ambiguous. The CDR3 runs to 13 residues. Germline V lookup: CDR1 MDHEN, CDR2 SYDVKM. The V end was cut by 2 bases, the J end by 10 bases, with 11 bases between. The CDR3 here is CASSLRVRGKLFF. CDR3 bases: TGTGCCAGCAGTTTAAGGGTGCGGGGAAAACTGTTTTTT.

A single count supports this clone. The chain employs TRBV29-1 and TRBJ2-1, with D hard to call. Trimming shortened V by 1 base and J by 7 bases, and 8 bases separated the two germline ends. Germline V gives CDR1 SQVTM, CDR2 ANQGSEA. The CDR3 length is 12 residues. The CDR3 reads CSVEVGRNEQFF. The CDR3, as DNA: TGCAGCGTTGAAGTTGGTAGGAATGAGCAGTTCTTC.

Written as DNA, the CDR3 is TGTGCCAGCAGTCCTCTAGCGATAACCTACGAGCAGTACTTC. Its translation is CASSPLAITYEQYF. The chain employs TRBV6-6 and TRBJ2-7; perhaps TRBD2 as D (6 bases). CDR3 size: 14 residues. Germline V lookup: CDR1 MNHNY, CDR2 SVGAGI (reference sequence). V was clipped by 5 bases and J by 2 bases, with 13 bases between them.

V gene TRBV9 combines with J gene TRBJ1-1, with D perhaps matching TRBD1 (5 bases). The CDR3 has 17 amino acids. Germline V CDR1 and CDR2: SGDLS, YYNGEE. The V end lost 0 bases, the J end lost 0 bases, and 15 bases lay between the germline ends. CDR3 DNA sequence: TGTGCCAGCAGCGTAGACGGGGGAGGACGTATGAACACTGAAGCTTTCTTT. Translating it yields CASSVDGGGRMNTEAFF.

CDR3 in DNA: TGTGCCAGCAGAGCCCCAGCGGGGACAGATACGCAGTATTTT. Translating gives CASRAPAGTDTQYF. The chain employs TRBV28 and TRBJ2-3, with 7 bases aligning to TRBD2. Per the germline V gene, CDR1 is MDHEN and CDR2 is SYDVKM. The CDR3 loop spans 14 amino acids. V lost 6 bases and J lost 3; bases outside the gene matches: 6.

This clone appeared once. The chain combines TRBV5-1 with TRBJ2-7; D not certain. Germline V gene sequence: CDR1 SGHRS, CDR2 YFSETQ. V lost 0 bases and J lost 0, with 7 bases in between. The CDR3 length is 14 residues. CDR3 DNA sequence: TGCGCCAGCAGCTTGGTCTCCAGCTCCTACGAGCAGTACTTC. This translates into CASSLVSSSYEQYF.

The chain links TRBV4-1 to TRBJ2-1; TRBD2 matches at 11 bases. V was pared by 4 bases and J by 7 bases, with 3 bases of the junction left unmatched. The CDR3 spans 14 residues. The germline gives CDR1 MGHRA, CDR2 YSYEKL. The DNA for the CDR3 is TGCGCCAGCAGCCCCATAGCGGGAGGGAATGAGCAGTTCTTC. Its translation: CASSPIAGGNEQFF.

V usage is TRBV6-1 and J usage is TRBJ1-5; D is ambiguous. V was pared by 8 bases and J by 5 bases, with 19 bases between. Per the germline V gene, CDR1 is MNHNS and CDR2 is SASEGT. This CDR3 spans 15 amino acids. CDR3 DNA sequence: TGTGCCAGCGTCTGGGAAAAGGGAAATTATCAGCCCCAGCATTTT. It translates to CASVWEKGNYQPQHF.

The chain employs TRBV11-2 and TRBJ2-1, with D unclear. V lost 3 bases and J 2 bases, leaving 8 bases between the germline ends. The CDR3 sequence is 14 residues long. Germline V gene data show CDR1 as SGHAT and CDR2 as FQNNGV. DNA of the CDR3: TGTGCCAGCAGCTTTGCTGGGGCCTACAATGAGCAGTTCTTC. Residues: CASSFAGAYNEQFF.

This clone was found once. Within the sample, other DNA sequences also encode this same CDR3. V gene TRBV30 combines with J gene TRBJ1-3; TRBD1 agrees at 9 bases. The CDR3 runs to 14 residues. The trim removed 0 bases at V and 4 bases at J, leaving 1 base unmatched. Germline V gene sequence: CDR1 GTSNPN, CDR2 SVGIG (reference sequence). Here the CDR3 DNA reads TGTGCCTGGAGTGTACAGGGGGCCGGAAACACCATATATTTT. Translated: CAWSVQGAGNTIYF.

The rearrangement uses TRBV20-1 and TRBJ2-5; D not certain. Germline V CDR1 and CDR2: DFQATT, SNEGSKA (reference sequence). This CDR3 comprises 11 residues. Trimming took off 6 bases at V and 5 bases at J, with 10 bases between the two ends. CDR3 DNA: TGCAGTGCACTCCCGAGGGAGACCCAGTACTTC. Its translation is CSALPRETQYF.

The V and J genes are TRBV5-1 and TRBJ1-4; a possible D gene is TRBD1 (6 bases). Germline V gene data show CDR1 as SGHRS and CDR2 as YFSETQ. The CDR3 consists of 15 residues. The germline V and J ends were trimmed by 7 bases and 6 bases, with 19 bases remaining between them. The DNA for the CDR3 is TGCGCCAGCGAAACCCTTGGGGGGGCAGATGAAAAACTGTTTTTT. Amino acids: CASETLGGADEKLFF.

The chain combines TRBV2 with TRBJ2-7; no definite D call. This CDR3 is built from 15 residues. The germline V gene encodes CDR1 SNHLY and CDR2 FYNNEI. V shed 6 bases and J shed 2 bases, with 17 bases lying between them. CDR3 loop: CASSPPHRRPYEQYF. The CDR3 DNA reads TGTGCCAGCAGCCCCCCCCACCGACGTCCCTACGAGCAGTACTTC.

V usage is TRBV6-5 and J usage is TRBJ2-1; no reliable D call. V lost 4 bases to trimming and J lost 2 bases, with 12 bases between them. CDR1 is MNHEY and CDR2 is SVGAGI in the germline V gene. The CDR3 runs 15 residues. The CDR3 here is CASSSQVIPYNEQFF. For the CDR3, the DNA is TGTGCCAGCAGTTCCCAAGTCATCCCCTACAATGAGCAGTTCTTC.

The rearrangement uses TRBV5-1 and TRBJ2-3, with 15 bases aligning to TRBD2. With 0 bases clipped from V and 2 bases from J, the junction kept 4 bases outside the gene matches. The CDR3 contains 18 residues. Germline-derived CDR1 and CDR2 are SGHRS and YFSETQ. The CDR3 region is CASSLGTSGRGTTDTQYF. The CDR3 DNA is TGCGCCAGCAGCTTGGGGACTAGCGGGAGGGGCACCACAGATACGCAGTATTTT.

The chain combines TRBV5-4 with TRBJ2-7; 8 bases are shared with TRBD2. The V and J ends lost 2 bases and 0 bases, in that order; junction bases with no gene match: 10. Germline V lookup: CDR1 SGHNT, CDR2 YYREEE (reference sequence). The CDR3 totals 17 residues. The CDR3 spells CASSFRFSGKNSYEQYF. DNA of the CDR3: TGTGCCAGCAGCTTTCGTTTTAGCGGGAAGAACTCCTACGAGCAGTACTTC.

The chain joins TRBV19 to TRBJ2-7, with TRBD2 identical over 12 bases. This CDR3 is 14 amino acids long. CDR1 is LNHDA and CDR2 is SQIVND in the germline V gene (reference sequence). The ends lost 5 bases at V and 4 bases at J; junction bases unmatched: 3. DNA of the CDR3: TGTGCCAGTAGTCGACTAGCGGGAGAATACGAGCAGTACTTC. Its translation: CASSRLAGEYEQYF.

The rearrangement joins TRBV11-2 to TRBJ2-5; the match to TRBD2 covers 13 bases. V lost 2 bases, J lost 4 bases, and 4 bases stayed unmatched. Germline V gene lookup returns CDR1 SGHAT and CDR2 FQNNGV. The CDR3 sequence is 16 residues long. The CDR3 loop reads CASSLLGLAGAETQYF. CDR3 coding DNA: TGTGCCAGCAGCTTACTCGGACTAGCGGGAGCAGAGACCCAGTACTTC.

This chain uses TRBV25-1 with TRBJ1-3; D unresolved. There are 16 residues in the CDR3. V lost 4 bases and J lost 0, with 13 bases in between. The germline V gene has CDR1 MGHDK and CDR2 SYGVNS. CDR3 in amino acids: CASSGWEVSSGNTIYF. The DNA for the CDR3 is TGTGCCAGCAGTGGTTGGGAGGTTAGCTCTGGAAACACCATATATTTT. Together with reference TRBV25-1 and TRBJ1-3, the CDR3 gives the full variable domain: EADIYQTPRYLVIGTGKKITLECSQTMGHDKMYWYQQDPGMELHLIHYSYGVNSTEKGDLSSESTVSRIRTEHFPLTLESARPSHTSQYLCASSGWEVSSGNTIYFGEGSWLTVV.